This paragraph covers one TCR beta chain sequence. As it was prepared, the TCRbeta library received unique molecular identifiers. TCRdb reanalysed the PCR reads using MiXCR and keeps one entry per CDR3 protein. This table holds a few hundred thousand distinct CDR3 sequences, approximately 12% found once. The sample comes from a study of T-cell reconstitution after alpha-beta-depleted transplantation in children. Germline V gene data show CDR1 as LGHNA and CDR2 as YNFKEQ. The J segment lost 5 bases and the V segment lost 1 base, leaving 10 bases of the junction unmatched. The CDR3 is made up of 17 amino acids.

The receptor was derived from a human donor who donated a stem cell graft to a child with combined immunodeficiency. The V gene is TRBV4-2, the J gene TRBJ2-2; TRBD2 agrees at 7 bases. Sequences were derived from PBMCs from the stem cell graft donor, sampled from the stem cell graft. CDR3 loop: CASSQAPRLAGTGELFF. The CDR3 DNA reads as TGTGCCAGCAGCCAAGCTCCGAGACTAGCTGGGACCGGGGAGCTGTTTTTT.